In its sample, the clone carrying this T cell receptor beta chain was seen a few times. These data belong to a study of blood T cells in healthy people across ages. The length of the CDR3 is 13 residues. Germline-derived CDR1 and CDR2 are SGHRS and YFSETQ. The second PCR ran about 6 to 11 cycles with a sample-barcoded 5' primer and J-beta primers. Via MiXCR, TCRdb re-called the 5' RACE reads, giving one row per CDR3 protein. This sample has about 680,000 distinct CDR3 sequences; roughly 50% occur once, and the top ten carry under 35%. The sequence came from a woman aged 60-70 years in good health. The sequenced sample was blood. The genes are TRBV5-1 and TRBJ2-4, with D unclear. The J call may be in error: the DNA end matches TRBJ2-7 better. DNA of the CDR3: TGCGCCAGCAGCTTGTTCGTGTACGACGAGCAGTACTTC. This gives the protein CASSLFVYDEQYF.